These 27 T cell receptor beta chains were sequenced from one sample in a study of blood T cell repertoires in COVID-19. Method: immunoSEQ multiplex PCR; TCRdb's copy keeps in-frame clones and lacks some. This sample has over 150,000 clones; 80% to 90% occur once, and the top ten carry less than 15%. The sequenced sample consisted of peripheral blood. These receptors were obtained from a human donor in a cohort sampled during active COVID-19.

In the case of this clone: This same CDR3 is encoded by further DNA sequences in the sample. The V gene is TRBV10-2, the J gene TRBJ1-1; the D gene is possibly TRBD1 (6 bases). This CDR3 has 14 residues. Trimming took 3 bases from V and 0 from J, leaving 8 bases between them. Germline values: CDR1 WSHSY, CDR2 SAAADI. The CDR3 protein is CASSETGMNTEAFF. CDR3 bases: TGCGCCAGCAGTGAAACAGGGATGAACACTGAAGCTTTCTTT.

The chain combines TRBV9 with TRBJ1-1; D unclear. Trimming pared 0 bases from V and 3 bases from J, leaving 9 bases between. The CDR3 has 14 amino acids. In germline, CDR1 is SGDLS, CDR2 YYNGEE. This CDR3 is CASSVVAEYTEAFF. CDR3 in DNA: TGTGCCAGCAGCGTAGTAGCGGAGTACACTGAAGCTTTCTTT. The variable domain in full, completed from reference TRBV9 and TRBJ1-1, reads DSGVTQTPKHLITATGQRVTLRCSPRSGDLSVYWYQQSLDQGLQFLIQYYNGEERAKGNILERFSAQQFPDLHSELNLSSLELGDSALYFCASSVVAEYTEAFFGQGTRLTVV.

This clone appeared once. The chain employs TRBV5-6 and TRBJ1-2; D possibly corresponds to TRBD1 (6 bases). The V gene lost 4 bases and the J gene lost 5 bases, with 12 bases spanning the gap. This CDR3 comprises 13 residues. Germline V gene sequence: CDR1 SGHDT, CDR2 YYEEEE. CDR3 DNA: TGTGCCAGCAGCATGGACAGAGAATATGGCTACACCTTC. This gives the protein CASSMDREYGYTF. The whole variable domain, remainder taken from reference TRBV5-6 and TRBJ1-2, is DAGVTQSPTHLIKTRGQQVTLRCSPKSGHDTVSWYQQALGQGPQFIFQYYEEEERQRGNFPDRFSGHQFPNYSSELNVNALLLGDSALYLCASSMDREYGYTFGSGTRLTVV.

J is TRBJ1-4 and V is TRBV10-3, with unresolved D. Between the trimmed V and J ends, which lost 8 bases and 0 bases, there was a span of 7 bases. The CDR3 is 13 residues long. CDR1 ENHRY and CDR2 SYGVKD come from the germline V gene. CDR3 sequence reads: CAIRGATNEKLFF. In DNA, the CDR3 is TGTGCCATCCGGGGAGCAACTAATGAAAAACTGTTTTTT.

The rearrangement links TRBV7-9 to TRBJ1-1; TRBD1 agrees at 7 bases. V lost 5 bases and J lost 2; bases outside the gene matches: 5. CDR3 length: 14 amino acids. Germline V gene sequence: CDR1 SEHNR, CDR2 FQNEAQ (reference sequence). The CDR3 sequence: CASSRGQPNTEAFF. CDR3 DNA sequence: TGTGCCAGCAGCCGGGGACAGCCAAACACTGAAGCTTTCTTT.

Here the CDR3 DNA reads TGTGCCAGTAGTTACCTCACGGGACAGCACAATGAGCAGTTCTTC. Its protein product is CASSYLTGQHNEQFF. The chain links TRBV19 to TRBJ2-1, with 7 positions matching TRBD1. The ends lost 5 bases at V and 5 bases at J; junction bases unmatched: 9. Looked up from germline, CDR1 is LNHDA and CDR2 is SQIVND (reference sequence). This CDR3 has 15 amino acids. The full variable domain, in which reference TRBV19 and TRBJ2-1 provide the parts outside the CDR3, is DGGITQSPKYLFRKEGQNVTLSCEQNLNHDAMYWYRQDPGQGLRLIYYSQIVNDFQKGDIAEGYSVSREKKESFPLTVTSAQKNPTAFYLCASSYLTGQHNEQFFGPGTRLTVL.

The V and J genes are TRBV19 and TRBJ2-1, with 8 bases aligning to TRBD1. V lost 5 bases to trimming and J lost 6 bases; unmatched junction nucleotides: 9. CDR3 size: 15 residues. CDR1 is LNHDA and CDR2 is SQIVND in the germline V gene (reference sequence). CDR3 protein: CASSPWDRRPNEQFF. The DNA for the CDR3 is TGTGCCAGTAGTCCCTGGGACAGGAGGCCCAATGAGCAGTTCTTC.

The V and J genes are TRBV11-2 and TRBJ2-1; the D gene is possibly TRBD2 (6 bases). CDR1 is SGHAT, CDR2 FQNNGV, per germline. This CDR3 spans 14 amino acids. Trimming shortened V by 0 bases and J by 9 bases, and 12 bases separated the two germline ends. The CDR3 DNA follows: TGTGCCAGCAGCTTAGAGGGCGGGATCGGTGAGCAGTTCTTC. Translated, it gives CASSLEGGIGEQFF. The variable domain in full, with the rest retrieved from reference TRBV11-2 and TRBJ2-1, is EAGVAQSPRYKIIEKRQSVAFWCNPISGHATLYWYQQILGQGPKLLIQFQNNGVVDDSQLPKDRFSAERLKGVDSTLKIQPAKLEDSAVYLCASSLEGGIGEQFFGPGTRLTVL.

The chain has TRBV30 and TRBJ1-4; a possible D gene is TRBD1 (6 bases). Germline V gene sequence: CDR1 GTSNPN, CDR2 SVGIG (reference sequence). This CDR3 contains 17 residues. V lost 4 bases and J lost 0, with 18 bases in between. The CDR3: CAWTIGGAPSTNEKLFF. In DNA form, the CDR3 reads TGTGCCTGGACGATAGGGGGGGCCCCCTCAACTAATGAAAAACTGTTTTTT.

The J gene is TRBJ2-2, the V gene TRBV7-2; a possible D gene is TRBD1 (5 bases). Per the germline V gene, CDR1 is SGHTA and CDR2 is FQGNSA. The V end was cut by 2 bases, the J end by 1 base, with 14 bases between. The CDR3 is 17 amino acids. CDR3: CASSLRSRGLNTGELFF. The CDR3 DNA follows: TGTGCCAGCAGCTTACGTTCTAGGGGTTTGAACACCGGGGAGCTGTTTTTT.

Here the CDR3 DNA reads TGTGCCAGCTCAATGGGGTACAGGGACGAGCAGTACTTC. It codes for CASSMGYRDEQYF. The chain employs TRBV6-6 and TRBJ2-7; possible D gene TRBD1, 6 bases. Germline CDR1 and CDR2: MNHNY and SVGAGI (reference sequence). V was pared by 8 bases and J by 5 bases, with 16 bases between. This CDR3 spans 13 amino acids.

This clone was seen a few times. This rearrangement joins TRBV4-2 to TRBJ1-3, with 8 bases fitting TRBD1. Looked up from germline, CDR1 is LGHNA and CDR2 is YNFKEQ. V lost 4 bases, J lost 0 bases, and 2 bases stayed unmatched. The CDR3 sequence is 15 residues long. CDR3 coding DNA: TGTGCCAGCAGCCGACAGGGGAGCTCTGGAAACACCATATATTTT. This codes for CASSRQGSSGNTIYF.

The V call is TRBV5-1, the J call TRBJ2-7; 8 nucleotides align to TRBD1. V was pared by 4 bases and J by 4 bases, with 7 bases of the junction left unmatched. The CDR3 consists of 14 residues. From germline, CDR1 is SGHRS and CDR2 YFSETQ. The CDR3 here is CASSPRTGPYEQYF. Here the CDR3 DNA reads TGCGCCAGCAGCCCCCGGACAGGGCCTTACGAGCAGTACTTC.

The chain joins TRBV19 to TRBJ2-7, with TRBD2 identical over 10 bases. The V gene's germline CDR1 is LNHDA and CDR2 SQIVND (reference sequence). After removal of 3 bases from V and 5 bases from J, the junction contained 10 bases not matched to a gene. The CDR3 runs 16 residues. In nucleotides, the CDR3 is TGTGCCAGTAGTATTGGGACTAGCGCCCGTGGGGACGAGCAGTACTTC. Its translation: CASSIGTSARGDEQYF.

The V gene is TRBV6-6, the J gene TRBJ1-3; no reliable D call. The CDR3 loop spans 15 amino acids. The V end lost 6 bases, the J end lost 2 bases, and 14 bases lay between the germline ends. The germline gives CDR1 MNHNY, CDR2 SVGAGI (reference sequence). The chain's CDR3 is CASRSGQVAGNTIYF. DNA of the CDR3: TGTGCCAGCAGATCAGGTCAGGTCGCTGGAAACACCATATATTTT.

V gene TRBV6-2 or TRBV6-3 combines with J gene TRBJ2-7; D gene ambiguous. Germline V gene lookup returns CDR1 MNHEY and CDR2 SVGEGT. Trimming stripped 0 bases from V and 8 bases from J, with 5 bases between. The CDR3 has 11 residues. This chain's CDR3 is CASSYSRKQYF. CDR3 sequence (DNA): TGTGCCAGCAGTTACTCGAGAAAGCAGTACTTC.

This clone was seen only a few times. The rearrangement links TRBV7-8 to TRBJ2-7, with 7 bases aligning to TRBD2. Trimming at V came to 5 bases and at J to 5 bases, leaving 27 bases not matched to a gene. This CDR3 spans 20 amino acids. Germline V gives CDR1 SGHVS, CDR2 FQNEAQ. Here the CDR3 reads CASSLPKAGAFTAVSDEQYF. The CDR3, as DNA: TGTGCCAGCAGCCTCCCGAAGGCGGGAGCATTTACCGCGGTGAGTGACGAGCAGTACTTC.

V and J are TRBV30 and TRBJ2-7, with D perhaps matching TRBD2 (5 bases). CDR3 size: 14 residues. Germline V CDR1 and CDR2: GTSNPN, SVGIG (reference sequence). Trimming removed 1 base at V and 3 bases at J, with 13 bases between. CDR3 DNA sequence: TGTGCCTGGAGTGGGAGTACGGCGGGCTACGAGCAGTACTTC. Translated: CAWSGSTAGYEQYF. Full variable domain (rest looked up from reference TRBV30 and TRBJ2-7): SQTIHQWPATLVQPVGSPLSLECTVEGTSNPNLYWYRQAAGRGLQLLFYSVGIGQISSEVPQNLSASRPQDRQFILSSKKLLLSDSGFYLCAWSGSTAGYEQYFGPGTRLTVT.

The V gene is TRBV12-3 or TRBV12-4, the J gene TRBJ1-6; TRBD1 matches at 7 bases. This CDR3 spans 13 amino acids. Trimming took 7 bases from V and 5 from J; bases not matched to a gene: 2. CDR3 coding DNA: TGTGCCAGCACCGGGACAGATAATTCACCCCTCCACTTT. Its protein product is CASTGTDNSPLHF.

The chain joins TRBV6-4 to TRBJ1-2, with D perhaps matching TRBD1 (6 bases). This CDR3 region has 14 residues. V lost 7 bases and J 4 bases, leaving 16 bases between the germline ends. Germline-derived CDR1 and CDR2 are MRHNA and SNTAGT. The CDR3 region is CASTPTGLFYGYTF. The CDR3 region has the DNA TGTGCCAGCACCCCCACAGGGTTATTCTATGGCTACACCTTC.

V gene TRBV18 combines with J gene TRBJ2-3; weak D call: TRBD2 (6 bases). V shed 0 bases and J shed 2 bases, with 9 bases lying between them. Germline-derived CDR1 and CDR2 are KGHSH and LQKENI. The CDR3 spans 15 residues. The DNA for the CDR3 is TGTGCCAGCTCACCACCTAGCGGATTCACAGATACGCAGTATTTT. Protein product: CASSPPSGFTDTQYF.

The chain links TRBV3-1 (or the pseudogene TRBV3-2) to TRBJ2-7; 12 bases fit TRBD1. The CDR3 spans 13 residues. Germline lookup yields CDR1 LGHDT and CDR2 YNNKEL (reference sequence). The J segment lost 3 bases and the V segment lost 9 bases, leaving 3 bases of the junction unmatched. CDR3 residues: CASGTGGLYEQYF. DNA for the CDR3: TGTGCCAGTGGGACAGGGGGCCTCTACGAGCAGTACTTC.

In DNA, the CDR3 is TGTGCCAGCTCACCAAGGCTCCTAGGGGGCTCCCCCACAGATACGCAGTATTTT. This codes for CASSPRLLGGSPTDTQYF. This chain connects TRBV18 to TRBJ2-3; TRBD1 matches 7 bases. The V segment lost 2 bases and the J segment 2 bases; nucleotides outside the gene matches: 13. Germline V CDR1 and CDR2: KGHSH, LQKENI. The CDR3 totals 18 residues. The full variable domain, rest sourced from reference TRBV18 and TRBJ2-3, is NAGVMQNPRHLVRRRGQEARLRCSPMKGHSHVYWYRQLPEEGLKFMVYLQKENIIDESGMPKERFSAEFPKEGPSILRIQQVVRGDSAAYFCASSPRLLGGSPTDTQYFGPGTRLTVL.

In this sample, this clone turned up once. The V call is TRBV18, the J call TRBJ2-7; maybe TRBD1 (6 bases). This CDR3 contains 17 residues. Trimming pared 3 bases from V and 5 bases from J, leaving 23 bases between. Germline lookup yields CDR1 KGHSH and CDR2 LQKENI. CDR3 coding DNA: TGTGCCAGCTCACCGCGATATACGACAGGCTTTGACCACGAGCAGTACTTC. It specifies CASSPRYTTGFDHEQYF.

The CDR3 DNA sequence: TGTGCCAGCGGAACTACCACGGGGAATTCACCCCTCCACTTT. Its translation is CASGTTTGNSPLHF. The chain combines TRBV28 with TRBJ1-6; D call uncertain. V was clipped by 8 bases and J by 7 bases, with 15 bases between them. The CDR3 covers 14 residues. CDR1 and CDR2 (germline): MDHEN, SYDVKM.

CDR3 DNA sequence: TGTGCCAGCAGCCTAACCCCGGGAGTAACTAATGAAAAACTGTTTTTT. Encoded protein: CASSLTPGVTNEKLFF. The chain couples TRBV7-2 to TRBJ1-4; D gene ambiguous. Germline CDR1 is SGHTA and CDR2 is FQGNSA. The CDR3 covers 16 residues. Trimming took off 5 bases at V and 1 base at J, with 14 bases between the two ends.

The chain combines TRBV29-1 with TRBJ1-1, with TRBD1 matching 9 bases. CDR3 length: 13 amino acids. V gave up 7 bases and J gave up 3 bases; unmatched junction bases: 6. Germline CDR1 is SQVTM and CDR2 is ANQGSEA. This CDR3 reads CSASGQGYTEAFF. CDR3 nucleotides: TGCAGCGCTTCGGGACAGGGATACACTGAAGCTTTCTTT.